This T cell receptor beta chain was sequenced for a study of OX40 agonist ivuxolimab in advanced cancers. Findings and limits, study-wide: People who partly responded at 0.1-3.0 mg/kg had some of the least clonal expansion seen. Certain nonresponding patients likewise had low normalized T-cell clonal expansion.

Using immunoSEQ multiplex PCR, the repertoire was profiled, and TCRdb retains in-frame clones only, with some absent. The table lists around 40,000 clones, approximately 83% of them singletons. Regarding this clone: Antigen: not known.

Source: CD4+ or CD8+ T cells sorted from blood, taken in a trial of the OX40 agonist ivuxolimab. The source of this sequence is an adult with an advanced solid tumor such as melanoma, head and neck, liver or kidney cancer.

As DNA, the CDR3 is TGTGCCAGCAGCTTAGCCACAGGGGCTGGTACTGAAGCTTTCTTT. Translating it yields CASSLATGAGTEAFF. V gene TRBV11-2 combines with J gene TRBJ1-1, with 7 positions matching TRBD1. Germline V gene lookup returns CDR1 SGHAT and CDR2 FQNNGV. The CDR3 extends over 15 amino acids. The V gene end was trimmed by 1 base and the J gene end by 5 bases; junction bases not matched to a gene: 7.